The present entry profiles one TCR beta chain with its context. Its antigen is currently unknown. The data derive from a study of early T cells in non-severe SARS-CoV-2 infection. Study details: Chains were unpaired, as sequencing was done on bulk RNA from unsorted whole blood.

Each cDNA molecule carried a unique molecular identifier. TCRdb itself ran the 5' RACE reads through MiXCR, one entry per CDR3 protein. The table shows 100,000 to 140,000 distinct CDR3 sequences, with around 10% occurring only once. Study findings and constraints: Missing private and CD4 specificities, VDJdb matching favored anti-spike CD8 responses.

The CDR3 has 15 residues. Trimming cost V 5 bases and J 4 bases; bases outside gene matches: 6. The germline gives CDR1 LNHDA, CDR2 SQIVND (reference sequence). The sequence was collected from an adult who was a healthcare worker with PCR-confirmed SARS-CoV-2 infection or an uninfected control (not recorded which). The sample taken for sequencing was whole blood. V is TRBV19 and J is TRBJ2-1; 9 bases are a match to TRBD1. The CDR3 loop is CASSPGTGWYNEQFF. The CDR3, as DNA: TGTGCCAGTAGTCCCGGGACAGGGTGGTACAATGAGCAGTTCTTC.